Following are 5 T cell receptor beta chains from one sample sequenced in a study of cytomegalovirus exposure and HLA in healthy donors (dated by TCRdb to between 2016 and 2019). Library prep was done by the immunoSEQ multiplex PCR assay. The multiplex PCR relied on a mix of 60 forward primers for TCR Vbeta segments and 13 reverse primers for TCR Jbeta segments. TCRdb obtained this table from immuneACCESS and retained in-frame rearrangements with V and J assigned. These tables miss some clones; where compared with another copy, unresolved V genes account for less than half of the shortfall, and the remainder is unexplained. This sample is represented by some 160,000 clones; under 85% of them were singletons. The ten largest make up approximately 1.6% of the sample. The material sequenced was PBMCs. The receptors stem from a woman aged 30 to 39 in good health and CMV-seronegative.

CDR3 amino acids: CASSPSLASGEQYF. The CDR3 nucleotides are TGTGCCAGCAGCCCGTCCCTAGCTTCGGGCGAGCAGTACTTC. V usage is TRBV14 and J usage is TRBJ2-7; weak D call: TRBD2 (5 bases). CDR3 length: 14 amino acids. Germline V lookup: CDR1 SGHDN, CDR2 FVKESK. Between the trimmed V and J ends, which lost 4 bases and 6 bases, there was a span of 16 bases.

V and J are TRBV11-3 and TRBJ2-1, with 9 bases aligning to TRBD2. J gave up 9 bases and V 8 bases, and 5 bases lay outside the gene matches. The CDR3 spans 12 residues. The germline V gene has CDR1 SGHNT and CDR2 YENEEA. CDR3 bases: TGTGCCAGCGGGACTAGCATTAGTGAGCAGTTCTTC. As protein: CASGTSISEQFF.

This chain links TRBV2 with TRBJ1-1; D gene unclear. The V end was cut by 5 bases, the J end by 6 bases, with 7 bases between. Germline CDR1 SNHLY, CDR2 FYNNEI. The CDR3 totals 11 residues. The CDR3 coding sequence is TGTGCCAGCAGTTACTACTCTGAAGCTTTCTTT. It specifies CASSYYSEAFF.

About this clone: An end of the junction differs from the germline gene, which may be a read error. The CDR3 sequence is CASSVRLAGTDTQYF. The DNA of the CDR3 is TGTGCCAGCAGCGTCCGACTAGCGGGCACGGATACGCAGTATTTT. The genes are TRBV9 and TRBJ2-3; 10 nucleotides line up with TRBD2. Germline lookup yields CDR1 SGDLS and CDR2 YYNGEE. This CDR3 has 15 amino acids.

This clone appeared once. This chain links TRBV27 with TRBJ2-3; TRBD2 might be the D (5 bases). The germline V and J ends were trimmed by 3 bases and 1 base, with 14 bases remaining between them. CDR3 length equals 16 residues. CDR1 is MNHEY, CDR2 SMNVEV, per germline (reference sequence). The CDR3 loop is CASSFLAGLGTDTQYF. The CDR3 DNA follows: TGTGCCAGCAGTTTCTTGGCGGGCCTCGGCACAGATACGCAGTATTTT.